These 12 T cell receptor beta chains originate from one sample sequenced in a study of blood T cell repertoires in COVID-19. Measured with immunoSEQ multiplex PCR; TCRdb has only the in-frame clones, and not every one. The sample holds about 210,000 clones, 80% to 90% seen once. Sequencing input: peripheral blood. These receptors all stem from a woman in her thirties or forties with active or convalescent COVID-19.

Only one count was recorded for this clone. J is TRBJ2-1 and V is TRBV4-2; 7 bases match TRBD1. Looked up from germline, CDR1 is LGHNA and CDR2 is YNFKEQ. V shed 1 base and J 6 bases; nucleotides not matched to a gene: 9. CDR3 length: 16 residues. Here the CDR3 reads CASSQVGQGEINEQFF. In DNA, the CDR3 is TGTGCCAGCAGCCAAGTCGGTCAGGGGGAAATCAATGAGCAGTTCTTC.

The V gene is TRBV6-4, the J gene TRBJ1-4, with 7 nucleotides matching TRBD1. The junction had 9 bases not matched to a gene; V was cut back by 6 bases and J by 5 bases. This CDR3 spans 15 amino acids. Germline values: CDR1 MRHNA, CDR2 SNTAGT. The CDR3 nucleotides are TGTGCCAGCAGCTTAACAACAGGGGCGAATGAAAAACTGTTTTTT. Its protein product is CASSLTTGANEKLFF.

The chain uses TRBV6-5 and TRBJ1-1; tentative D call: TRBD1 (5 bases). The germline V gene has CDR1 MNHEY and CDR2 SVGAGI. This CDR3 has 14 amino acids. With 5 bases removed from V and 1 base from J, the gap between germline ends came to 11 bases. CDR3 coding DNA: TGTGCCAGCAGTCGGGGGGGAGGGAACACTGAAGCTTTCTTT. Its translation: CASSRGGGNTEAFF.

The chain is built from TRBV13 and TRBJ2-7; 12 bases agree with TRBD1. The CDR3 extends over 14 amino acids. Germline lookup yields CDR1 PRHDT and CDR2 FYEKMQ (reference sequence). Trimming cost V 4 bases and J 5 bases; bases outside gene matches: 3. In DNA, the CDR3 is TGTGCCAGCAGCTCAGGGACAGGGGGCAACGAGCAGTACTTC. As protein: CASSSGTGGNEQYF. Complete variable domain (other parts from reference TRBV13 and TRBJ2-7): AAGVIQSPRHLIKEKRETATLKCYPIPRHDTVYWYQQGPGQDPQFLISFYEKMQSDKGSIPDRFSAQQFSDYHSELNMSSLELGDSALYFCASSSGTGGNEQYFGPGTRLTVT.

This sequence joins TRBV19 and TRBJ2-1; 9 bases align to TRBD2. The trim removed 1 base at V and 4 bases at J, leaving 14 bases unmatched. The germline V gene has CDR1 LNHDA and CDR2 SQIVND (reference sequence). The CDR3 has 19 amino acids. The CDR3 DNA sequence: TGTGCCAGTAGTATAGCCTATCTGTCCCTAGCGGGAAGGTACAATGAGCAGTTCTTC. It encodes CASSIAYLSLAGRYNEQFF.

The chain is built from TRBV11-3 and TRBJ2-5, with TRBD2 matching 8 bases. Germline lookup yields CDR1 SGHNT and CDR2 YENEEA. This CDR3 spans 17 amino acids. Trimming took 1 base from V and 2 from J; bases not matched to a gene: 9. The CDR3 sequence: CASSLGGGTSGQETQYF. CDR3 nucleotide sequence: TGTGCCAGCAGCTTAGGGGGCGGCACTAGCGGACAAGAGACCCAGTACTTC.

The chain employs TRBV7-3 and TRBJ2-7, with D perhaps TRBD1 (5 bases). Between the trimmed V and J ends, which lost 2 bases and 9 bases, there was a span of 11 bases. Germline V lookup: CDR1 SGHTA, CDR2 FQGTGA. The CDR3 loop spans 12 amino acids. The DNA for the CDR3 is TGTGCCAGCAGCTTAGGTCAGGGTGTGCAGTACTTC. Encoded protein: CASSLGQGVQYF.

The genes are TRBV7-3 and TRBJ1-1, with 9 bases matching TRBD1. Per germline, CDR1 SGHTA and CDR2 FQGTGA. Unmatched junction bases numbered 8, after V lost 5 bases and J lost 7 bases. The CDR3 totals 14 residues. The CDR3 nucleotides are TGTGCCAGCAGCCCCCAACCGGACAGGGGTGAAGCTTTCTTT. It yields the protein CASSPQPDRGEAFF.

This chain uses TRBV6-5 with TRBJ1-1, with TRBD1 identical over 8 bases. Per germline, CDR1 MNHEY and CDR2 SVGAGI. J gave up 5 bases and V 4 bases, and 6 bases lay outside the gene matches. This CDR3 comprises 14 residues. CDR3 nucleotide sequence: TGTGCCAGCAGTTTGACAGGGGTGGGGACTGAAGCTTTCTTT. It translates to CASSLTGVGTEAFF.

V and J are TRBV5-4 and TRBJ2-5; the match to TRBD2 covers 7 bases. The CDR3 has 13 residues. J lost 3 bases, V lost 1 base, and 0 bases had no gene match. The germline CDR1 and CDR2 sequences are SGHNT and YYREEE (reference sequence). Here the CDR3 reads CASSLREEETQYF. CDR3 nucleotides: TGTGCCAGCAGCTTGCGGGAGGAAGAGACCCAGTACTTC.

Concerning this clone itself: Additional DNA sequences in this sample encode the identical CDR3. The rearrangement links TRBV7-9 to TRBJ2-5; TRBD2 matches at 7 bases. J gave up 5 bases and V 1 base, and 4 bases lay outside the gene matches. The CDR3 runs to 14 residues. CDR1 SEHNR and CDR2 FQNEAQ come from the germline V gene (reference sequence). This CDR3 reads CASSLGLGGETQYF. The CDR3 DNA is TGTGCCAGCAGCTTAGGGCTGGGGGGGGAGACCCAGTACTTC.

The chain has TRBV6-5 and TRBJ1-3, with a tentative D call TRBD1 (6 bases). With 2 bases removed from V and 4 bases from J, the gap between germline ends came to 12 bases. This CDR3 region has 15 residues. CDR1 and CDR2 from the germline V gene are MNHEY and SVGAGI. CDR3 DNA: TGTGCCAGCAGTTACGCACCAGGGGCAGGAAACACCATATATTTT. It encodes CASSYAPGAGNTIYF.